This T cell receptor beta chain was obtained from a study of PD-1 blockade in classical Hodgkin lymphoma. Broader study findings: Prior to therapy, complete responders displayed diversity much like that of newly diagnosed patients.

Details on this clone: Its matching antigen is unknown.

The time point denotes: cycle 4 day 1 (C4D1), after 6 weeks of nivolumab. All trial patients relapsed after autologous stem cell transplantation. From thawed PBMCs, CD4+ T cells were purified using magnetic negative selection. Only in-frame clones appear in the TCRdb table, and some are missing; sequencing was by immunoSEQ multiplex PCR. The sample yields about 15,000 clones, just under 80% seen once. The germline V gene has CDR1 SGHDN and CDR2 FVKESK. V lost 4 bases and J lost 2; bases outside the gene matches: 6. The CDR3 consists of 16 residues. This clonotype originated in a human donor with classical Hodgkin lymphoma. The chain employs TRBV14 and TRBJ2-3, with 10 bases that match TRBD2. The starting material was CD4+ T cells from blood, obtained before the fourth cycle of nivolumab. CDR3 coding DNA: TGTGCCAGCAGCCGGAGGACTAGCGGATCCACAGATACGCAGTATTTT. The encoded protein is CASSRRTSGSTDTQYF.